The 32 T cell receptor beta chains listed next were all sequenced from one sample in a study of shared clonotypes between healthy human individuals. Assay used: immunoSEQ multiplex PCR; TCRdb lists only in-frame clones, some missing. The sample comprises some 2 million clones, roughly 94% of which are singletons, and 0.95% to 1.5% rests with the top ten. Selected positively for CCR7 and CD45RO-negative, naive CD8 cells excluded terminally differentiated effector memory CD45RA+ cells. The sequencing sample was made of naive CD8+ T cells sorted from blood. The receptors shown here come from a man younger than 30 in good health.

This chain connects TRBV9 to TRBJ1-1; D unresolved. From germline, CDR1 is SGDLS and CDR2 YYNGEE. The CDR3 runs 15 residues. V was clipped by 3 bases and J by 6 bases, with 18 bases between them. CDR3 protein: CASSADGRAASEAFF. In DNA form, the CDR3 reads TGTGCCAGCAGCGCCGACGGGAGGGCAGCCTCTGAAGCTTTCTTT.

On this clone: At the DNA level, this CDR3 is encoded by other sequences in the same sample as well. The chain uses TRBV9 and TRBJ1-2, with a tentative D call TRBD1 (5 bases). The CDR3 consists of 14 residues. Trimming stripped 0 bases from V and 4 bases from J, with 10 bases between. CDR1 is SGDLS and CDR2 is YYNGEE in the germline V gene. The CDR3 DNA is TGTGCCAGCAGCGTAGCAGAGGGGACCTATGGCTACACCTTC. It translates to CASSVAEGTYGYTF.

V is TRBV19 and J is TRBJ1-6; no clear D. The CDR3 totals 15 residues. Trimming took off 2 bases at V and 2 bases at J, with 7 bases between the two ends. Looked up from germline, CDR1 is LNHDA and CDR2 is SQIVND (reference sequence). The CDR3 spells CASSITGAYNSPLHF. Written as DNA, the CDR3 is TGTGCCAGTAGTATAACCGGGGCCTATAATTCACCCCTCCACTTT.

The V and J genes are TRBV9 and TRBJ2-3; weak D call: TRBD2 (5 bases). V was pared by 0 bases and J by 4 bases, with 15 bases between. Germline V gives CDR1 SGDLS, CDR2 YYNGEE. The CDR3 totals 16 residues. CDR3 protein: CASSVERAVSADTQYF. The CDR3 DNA is TGTGCCAGCAGCGTAGAACGAGCGGTGAGCGCAGATACGCAGTATTTT.

The CDR3 DNA follows: TGTGCCATCAGTGCCGGGACAGGAACCCTCCCCTCCCCTGGCTACACCTTC. As protein: CAISAGTGTLPSPGYTF. The chain has TRBV10-3 and TRBJ1-2; 8 bases agree with TRBD1. Germline assignment: CDR1 ENHRY and CDR2 SYGVKD. The CDR3 runs 17 residues. After removal of 4 bases from V and 7 bases from J, the junction contained 17 bases not matched to a gene.

The CDR3, as DNA: TGTGCCAGCAACCGCCCGGGACAGGGGATCTACGAGCAGTACTTC. This encodes CASNRPGQGIYEQYF. The chain combines TRBV7-9 with TRBJ2-7; 10 positions match TRBD1. This CDR3 has 15 amino acids. The V and J ends lost 7 bases and 3 bases, in that order; junction bases with no gene match: 9. CDR1 and CDR2 from the germline V gene are SEHNR and FQNEAQ (reference sequence).

The V and J genes are TRBV10-2 and TRBJ2-1; D uncertain. The CDR3 covers 15 residues. V lost 6 bases to trimming and J lost 8 bases, with 20 bases between them. Germline-derived CDR1 and CDR2 are WSHSY and SAAADI. CDR3 protein: CASRPSGLQFHEQFF. Here the CDR3 DNA reads TGCGCCAGCAGGCCGTCTGGCTTGCAGTTCCATGAGCAGTTCTTC.

The V call is TRBV6-1, the J call TRBJ2-7, with TRBD2 matching 7 bases. J gave up 4 bases and V 4 bases, and 7 bases lay outside the gene matches. The CDR3 has 14 amino acids. Germline-derived CDR1 and CDR2 are MNHNS and SASEGT. In DNA, the CDR3 is TGTGCCAGCAGTGCTTACGGGACTAAATACGAGCAGTACTTC. Translated: CASSAYGTKYEQYF.

V gene TRBV29-1 combines with J gene TRBJ2-5, with D possibly being TRBD1 (6 bases). Germline loops: CDR1 SQVTM, CDR2 ANQGSEA. This CDR3 has 12 amino acids. Trimming left V 3 bases short and J 3 bases short, with 8 bases between. Here the CDR3 reads CSVDRGEETQYF. The CDR3 nucleotides read TGCAGCGTTGACAGGGGCGAAGAGACCCAGTACTTC.

The chain links TRBV7-9 to TRBJ1-4, with D possibly being TRBD1 (5 bases). In germline, CDR1 is SEHNR, CDR2 FQNEAQ (reference sequence). The CDR3 runs to 15 residues. V lost 1 base to trimming and J lost 7 bases, with 13 bases between them. In DNA form, the CDR3 reads TGTGCCAGCAGCTTAGATGGGGGGGATGGTGAAAAACTGTTTTTT. It translates to CASSLDGGDGEKLFF.

In this sample, this clone turned up once. This sample includes further DNA sequences coding for the same CDR3. The rearrangement uses TRBV19 and TRBJ1-1, with D possibly TRBD1 on 6 matching bases. This CDR3 spans 13 amino acids. Deletions cut 1 base from V and 6 bases from J, with 9 bases between. Germline V CDR1 and CDR2: LNHDA, SQIVND (reference sequence). In nucleotides, the CDR3 is TGTGCCAGTAGTATAGGAGGGGGGTCTGAAGCTTTCTTT. Amino acid sequence: CASSIGGGSEAFF.

This chain joins TRBV6-1 and TRBJ1-5, with a tentative D call TRBD1 (5 bases). The germline V gene has CDR1 MNHNS and CDR2 SASEGT. With 3 bases removed from V and 3 bases from J, the gap between germline ends came to 12 bases. This CDR3 contains 15 residues. This chain's CDR3 is CASSEHWDDNQPQHF. The CDR3 bases are TGTGCCAGCAGTGAGCATTGGGACGACAATCAGCCCCAGCATTTT.

Comment on this clone: Other nucleotide sequences in the sample specify the same CDR3. The V call is TRBV4-1, the J call TRBJ1-2, with a weak D call TRBD1 (5 bases). This CDR3 contains 14 residues. The germline gives CDR1 MGHRA, CDR2 YSYEKL. V dropped 3 bases and J dropped 5 bases, with 13 bases sitting between them. The CDR3 is CASSHLDRNYGYTF. CDR3 bases: TGCGCCAGCAGCCACCTCGACAGAAATTATGGCTACACCTTC.

This clone was detected only once. The chain joins TRBV11-2 to TRBJ2-1, with 14 positions matching TRBD2. This CDR3 region has 16 residues. V trimming: 5 bases; J trimming: 3 bases; junction bases outside the gene matches: 3. Germline V gene sequence: CDR1 SGHAT, CDR2 FQNNGV. CDR3 in amino acids: CASSRGLAGGYNEQFF. CDR3 bases: TGTGCCAGCAGCCGCGGACTAGCGGGAGGCTACAATGAGCAGTTCTTC.

As concerns this clone: This sample includes further DNA sequences coding for the same CDR3. This sequence joins TRBV27 and TRBJ1-5; D remains unclear. There are 13 residues in the CDR3. Germline CDR1 is MNHEY and CDR2 is SMNVEV (reference sequence). The V and J ends lost 2 bases and 4 bases respectively, with 6 bases between them. The CDR3 reads CASSLGRNQPQHF. The DNA of the CDR3 is TGTGCCAGCAGTTTAGGTCGAAATCAGCCCCAGCATTTT.

The chain links TRBV6-5 to TRBJ2-7, with 7 bases that match TRBD1. The CDR3 is 16 residues long. Trimming at V came to 0 bases and at J to 2 bases, leaving 7 bases not matched to a gene. Looked up from germline, CDR1 is MNHEY and CDR2 is SVGAGI. The CDR3, as DNA: TGTGCCAGCAGTTACTCGACGGGACAGTACACCTACGAGCAGTACTTC. Its translation is CASSYSTGQYTYEQYF.

This clone was recorded once. The chain couples TRBV7-9 to TRBJ2-7; a weak D match, TRBD1 (7 bases). The CDR3 loop spans 14 amino acids. The V and J ends lost 5 bases and 4 bases respectively, with 15 bases between them. From germline, CDR1 is SEHNR and CDR2 FQNEAQ (reference sequence). DNA for the CDR3: TGTGCCAGCAGCCCACCACAGGGGACTTACGAGCAGTACTTC. Translated: CASSPPQGTYEQYF.

The table lists this clone with a few counts. The same CDR3 also results from other DNA sequences found in this sample. This chain uses TRBV27 with TRBJ2-7; D might be TRBD2 (5 bases). V lost 4 bases to trimming and J lost 2 bases, with 6 bases between them. The germline V gene has CDR1 MNHEY and CDR2 SMNVEV (reference sequence). This CDR3 spans 12 amino acids. CDR3 amino acids: CASSSGTYEQYF. The CDR3 bases are TGTGCCAGCAGTTCCGGGACCTACGAGCAGTACTTC.

DNA of the CDR3: TGCGCCAGCGTGGTCAGGGCATCGACCGGGGAGCTGTTTTTT. It is translated as CASVVRASTGELFF. V gene TRBV10-1 combines with J gene TRBJ2-2; the D gene is possibly TRBD1 (5 bases). The CDR3 totals 14 residues. V was trimmed by 8 bases and J by 5 bases, leaving 15 bases between them. Per germline, CDR1 WNHNN and CDR2 SYGVQD (reference sequence).

The chain has TRBV7-8 and TRBJ1-5; no definite D call. CDR1 SGHVS and CDR2 FQNEAQ come from the germline V gene. V lost 1 base, J lost 4 bases, and 11 bases lay in between. The length of the CDR3 is 15 residues. CDR3 protein: CASSLEPLANQPQHF. The CDR3 DNA sequence: TGTGCCAGCAGCTTAGAACCGTTAGCGAATCAGCCCCAGCATTTT. Combining the CDR3 with reference TRBV7-8 and TRBJ1-5 gives the whole variable domain GAGVSQSPRYKVAKRGQDVALRCDPISGHVSLFWYQQALGQGPEFLTYFQNEAQLDKSGLPSDRFFAERPEGSVSTLKIQRTQQEDSAVYLCASSLEPLANQPQHFGDGTRLSIL.

The genes are TRBV10-3 and TRBJ1-2; the D is unclear. Germline V lookup: CDR1 ENHRY, CDR2 SYGVKD. The germline V and J ends were trimmed by 2 bases and 6 bases, with 10 bases remaining between them. The length of the CDR3 is 13 residues. The CDR3 bases are TGTGCCATCAGTGAGGAGTCTCGGGATGGCTACACCTTC. Its protein product is CAISEESRDGYTF.

This chain's CDR3 is CASSLSKTGDTEAFF. For the CDR3, the DNA is TGTGCCAGCAGTTTATCAAAGACAGGGGACACTGAAGCTTTCTTT. J is TRBJ1-1 and V is TRBV27, with 8 bases matching TRBD1. V shed 0 bases, J shed 3 bases, and the junction held 3 bases outside the gene matches. The CDR3 extends over 15 amino acids. The germline V gene encodes CDR1 MNHEY and CDR2 SMNVEV (reference sequence).

To note about this clone: This CDR3 is also generated by other DNA sequences in the sample. The rearrangement links TRBV27 to TRBJ1-6; TRBD1 matches 10 bases. After removal of 6 bases from V and 8 bases from J, the junction contained 4 bases not matched to a gene. The length of the CDR3 is 14 residues. Germline V gives CDR1 MNHEY, CDR2 SMNVEV (reference sequence). The CDR3 reads CASRTGTGDSPLHF. As DNA, the CDR3 is TGTGCCAGCAGGACCGGGACAGGGGATTCACCCCTCCACTTT.

The chain employs TRBV6-1 and TRBJ2-2; 14 bases are a match to TRBD2. The germline V gene has CDR1 MNHNS and CDR2 SASEGT. With V trimmed by 2 bases and J by 4 bases, 6 bases remained unmatched. The CDR3 has 18 residues. CDR3 coding DNA: TGTGCCAGCAGTGAACACCCGACTAGCGGGGGGGCCACCGGGGAGCTGTTTTTT. Protein product: CASSEHPTSGGATGELFF.

The chain couples TRBV4-2 to TRBJ2-3; 12 nucleotides line up with TRBD2. This CDR3 comprises 18 residues. Germline V lookup: CDR1 LGHNA, CDR2 YNFKEQ. The V gene end was trimmed by 2 bases and the J gene end by 6 bases; junction bases not matched to a gene: 12. The CDR3 sequence is CASSQRLAGGAATDTQYF. The CDR3 bases are TGTGCCAGCAGCCAAAGGCTAGCGGGGGGGGCCGCGACGGATACGCAGTATTTT.

CDR3 sequence reads: CASSFPGAAQPQHF. The CDR3 DNA sequence: TGTGCCAGCAGCTTTCCGGGCGCGGCTCAGCCCCAGCATTTT. This sequence joins TRBV5-8 and TRBJ1-5, with unresolved D. Germline-derived CDR1 and CDR2 are SGHTS and YDEGEE. The CDR3 spans 14 residues. Deletions cut 2 bases from V and 6 bases from J, with 12 bases between.

J is TRBJ1-4 and V is TRBV6-6; the D is unclear. This CDR3 has 9 amino acids. V dropped 8 bases and J dropped 7 bases, with 2 bases sitting between them. Germline V CDR1 and CDR2: MNHNY, SVGAGI (reference sequence). Here the CDR3 DNA reads TGTGCCAGCGGTGAAAAACTGTTTTTT. Translation gives CASGEKLFF.

This clone was observed once. This sequence joins TRBV2 and TRBJ2-1; 12 bases line up with TRBD2. Germline assignment: CDR1 SNHLY and CDR2 FYNNEI. The CDR3 has 16 amino acids. J was trimmed by 0 bases and V by 6 bases; bases with no gene match: 3. CDR3 in amino acids: CASRQLAGGSYNEQFF. In DNA form, the CDR3 reads TGTGCCAGCAGGCAACTAGCGGGGGGCTCCTACAATGAGCAGTTCTTC.

The chain joins TRBV4-2 to TRBJ1-4; D is uncertain. There are 18 residues in the CDR3. Trimming cost V 0 bases and J 10 bases, with 24 bases left between them. Germline values: CDR1 LGHNA, CDR2 YNFKEQ. The CDR3 reads CASSQDSSGFEAFGKLFF. The CDR3 region has the DNA TGTGCCAGCAGCCAAGATTCGAGCGGGTTTGAGGCCTTCGGAAAACTGTTTTTT.

The count of this clone is one. This rearrangement joins TRBV4-1 to TRBJ2-1; 9 bases line up with TRBD1. Germline values: CDR1 MGHRA, CDR2 YSYEKL. This CDR3 contains 16 residues. Losses at the gene ends were 4 bases for V and 1 base for J; bases not matched to a gene: 5. CDR3 in amino acids: CASSLSGTGSYNEQFF. DNA for the CDR3: TGCGCCAGCAGCCTCTCTGGGACAGGGTCCTACAATGAGCAGTTCTTC.

CDR3 coding DNA: TGTGCCACCAAGGGACAGGGGGCGTTGGGCGAGCAGTACTTC. It encodes CATKGQGALGEQYF. The genes are TRBV19 and TRBJ2-7; 12 nucleotides match TRBD1. The ends lost 10 bases at V and 6 bases at J; junction bases unmatched: 10. This CDR3 contains 14 residues. The germline V gene encodes CDR1 LNHDA and CDR2 SQIVND (reference sequence). Full variable domain (rest looked up from reference TRBV19 and TRBJ2-7): DGGITQSPKYLFRKEGQNVTLSCEQNLNHDAMYWYRQDPGQGLRLIYYSQIVNDFQKGDIAEGYSVSREKKESFPLTVTSAQKNPTAFYLCATKGQGALGEQYFGPGTRLTVT.

The J gene is TRBJ2-5, the V gene TRBV15, with a possible D match to TRBD1 (6 bases). From germline, CDR1 is LNHNV and CDR2 YYDKDF (reference sequence). Trimming shortened V by 6 bases and J by 4 bases, and 18 bases separated the two germline ends. This CDR3 comprises 15 residues. The CDR3 DNA follows: TGTGCCACCAGTATGGGCCAGGGGAATATAGAGACCCAGTACTTC. Amino acid sequence: CATSMGQGNIETQYF.